One sample yielded the 14 T cell receptor beta chains listed below, sequenced in a study of shared clonotypes between healthy human individuals. This table comes from immunoSEQ multiplex PCR, and its TCRdb copy is limited to in-frame clones, with some not included. The data contain some 2,000,000 clones, 85% to 95% of them singletons. Sequencing was performed on naive CD4+ T cells sorted from blood. The subset here: CD45RA+ positively selected. These receptors came from a man in his late teens or twenties in good health.

The chain uses TRBV7-9 and TRBJ2-6; weak D call: TRBD1 (5 bases). The V end was cut by 5 bases, the J end by 2 bases, with 7 bases between. The CDR3 covers 14 residues. Germline CDR1 and CDR2: SEHNR and FQNEAQ (reference sequence). This CDR3 is CASSQDTGANVLTF. The DNA of the CDR3 is TGTGCCAGCAGCCAGGACACTGGGGCCAACGTCCTGACTTTC.

Concerning this clone itself: Different DNA sequences within this sample yield the same CDR3. The chain recombines TRBV5-1 with TRBJ2-5, with 11 bases aligning to TRBD1. This CDR3 contains 15 residues. J lost 1 base, V lost 4 bases, and 3 bases had no gene match. Germline V lookup: CDR1 SGHRS, CDR2 YFSETQ. The CDR3 sequence: CASSQGTGGQETQYF. The CDR3 nucleotides are TGCGCCAGCAGCCAAGGGACAGGGGGCCAAGAGACCCAGTACTTC.

This chain connects TRBV30 to TRBJ2-2; D is undetermined. V gave up 3 bases and J gave up 5 bases, with 10 bases separating them. Germline CDR1 GTSNPN, CDR2 SVGIG (reference sequence). The CDR3 is 13 residues long. The CDR3 protein is CAWRPASTGELFF. For the CDR3, the DNA is TGTGCCTGGAGACCGGCGAGTACCGGGGAGCTGTTTTTT. Full variable domain (missing parts from reference TRBV30 and TRBJ2-2): SQTIHQWPATLVQPVGSPLSLECTVEGTSNPNLYWYRQAAGRGLQLLFYSVGIGQISSEVPQNLSASRPQDRQFILSSKKLLLSDSGFYLCAWRPASTGELFFGEGSRLTVL.

CDR3 region: CAISGSDDADYGYTF. CDR3 sequence (DNA): TGTGCCATCAGTGGATCTGACGATGCCGATTATGGCTACACCTTC. This chain links TRBV10-3 with TRBJ1-2; no firm D call. The V end was cut by 4 bases, the J end by 5 bases, with 17 bases between. This CDR3 has 15 amino acids. Looked up from germline, CDR1 is ENHRY and CDR2 is SYGVKD.

This clone was observed a single time. CDR3: CASGLEGNRGEGYTF. CDR3 in DNA: TGTGCTAGTGGTTTGGAGGGAAACAGGGGGGAAGGCTACACCTTC. The chain recombines TRBV12-5 with TRBJ1-2, with TRBD1 matching 8 bases. Trimming took 1 base from V and 8 from J; bases not matched to a gene: 9. CDR3 length: 15 amino acids. Germline CDR1 reads LGHNT; CDR2 reads FRNRAP.

Note on this clone: A read error may explain this, as a much larger clone is one base away. As the CDR3 is not closed by the conserved phenylalanine or tryptophan, this likely results from a read error. The gene calls are TRBV7-2 and TRBJ2-7, with D perhaps matching TRBD1 (6 bases). Trimming removed 4 bases from V and 7 bases from J, with 17 bases in between. Germline V gives CDR1 SGHTA, CDR2 FQGNSA. The CDR3 length is 14 residues. As DNA, the CDR3 is TGTGCCAGCAGCTCAAAGGCAGGGGTGAGTGAGCAGTACTCC. Protein product: CASSSKAGVSEQYS.

The CDR3 sequence: CASSARTSGETQYF. The CDR3 bases are TGTGCCAGCAGTGCTCGGACCTCCGGGGAGACCCAGTACTTC. The J gene is TRBJ2-5, the V gene TRBV2; D remains unclear. Germline V gene lookup returns CDR1 SNHLY and CDR2 FYNNEI. The CDR3 covers 14 residues. V lost 4 bases and J lost 5, with 14 bases in between.

The CDR3 DNA is TGCGCCAGCAGATATTCCGGGACTAGTAGCGACGAGCAGTACTTC. It encodes CASRYSGTSSDEQYF. The rearrangement uses TRBV4-1 and TRBJ2-7; 8 bases are shared with TRBD2. After removal of 6 bases from V and 5 bases from J, the junction contained 12 bases not matched to a gene. The CDR3 contains 15 residues. Germline CDR1 is MGHRA and CDR2 is YSYEKL.

This CDR3 reads CASNLLADWQPQHF. The CDR3 nucleotides read TGTGCCAGCAACCTATTGGCAGATTGGCAGCCCCAGCATTTT. The chain recombines TRBV7-2 with TRBJ1-5; the D is unclear. The CDR3 runs 14 residues. Trimming took 7 bases from V and 7 from J, leaving 17 bases between them. CDR1 is SGHTA and CDR2 is FQGNSA in the germline V gene.

This clone was seen a single time. This chain connects TRBV4-3 to TRBJ1-1; D remains unclear. Germline V lookup: CDR1 LGHNA, CDR2 YSLEER. This CDR3 spans 12 amino acids. Trimming removed 0 bases at V and 10 bases at J, with 9 bases between. CDR3 region: CASSQDWGTAFF. CDR3 nucleotides: TGCGCCAGCAGCCAAGATTGGGGAACAGCTTTCTTT.

This clone came up once. V gene TRBV29-1 combines with J gene TRBJ1-2; 8 bases are shared with TRBD1. CDR3 length: 12 amino acids. Germline loops: CDR1 SQVTM, CDR2 ANQGSEA. After removal of 7 bases from V and 6 bases from J, the junction contained 7 bases not matched to a gene. CDR3 region: CSARTGSDGYTF. In DNA, the CDR3 is TGCAGCGCCAGGACAGGGTCGGATGGCTACACCTTC.

This chain uses TRBV13 with TRBJ2-2; no definite D call. Trimming pared 0 bases from V and 4 bases from J, leaving 9 bases between. From germline, CDR1 is PRHDT and CDR2 FYEKMQ (reference sequence). This CDR3 is 15 amino acids long. CDR3 residues: CASSLGDRTTGELFF. The CDR3 region has the DNA TGTGCCAGCAGCTTAGGGGATCGGACCACCGGGGAGCTGTTTTTT.

V gene TRBV18 combines with J gene TRBJ2-3; 12 bases agree with TRBD2. The germline CDR1 and CDR2 sequences are KGHSH and LQKENI. Unmatched junction bases numbered 9, after V lost 5 bases and J lost 6 bases. The CDR3 loop spans 16 amino acids. CDR3 bases: TGTGCCAGCTCATCGCTAGCGGGGGGGATCACGGATACGCAGTATTTT. It is translated as CASSSLAGGITDTQYF.

The chain couples TRBV5-6 to TRBJ1-6; D ambiguous. The CDR3 is 14 amino acids. Germline CDR1 is SGHDT and CDR2 is YYEEEE. V lost 1 base and J 8 bases, leaving 10 bases between the germline ends. CDR3 amino acids: CASSLKGWDSPLHF. As DNA, the CDR3 is TGTGCCAGCAGCTTGAAGGGATGGGATTCACCCCTCCACTTT.